The 26 T cell receptor beta chains given below trace back to one sample, sequenced in a study of shared clonotypes between healthy human individuals (dated by TCRdb to the early 2020s). Library construction relied on the immunoSEQ multiplex PCR assay. TCRdb took over this immuneACCESS table, retaining in-frame rearrangements with V and J assigned. Such tables are incomplete; in checked studies, under half of the missing clones stem from an unresolved V gene, and the remainder is unexplained. Within this sample are 95,000 to 120,000 clones, with 55% to 70% of them counted one time only. The ten largest clones capture around 24% of the sample. The sample consisted of memory CD8+ T cells sorted from blood. The cell subset or site tag for this specimen amounts to: CD45RO+ cells pooled with CCR7-negative TemRA cells. The receptors shown here come from a woman aged 30 to 39 in good health.

This clone was counted a few times. At one boundary the junction diverges from the germline segment, which might be a read error. The chain couples TRBV6-4 to TRBJ2-7; the D gene is possibly TRBD1 (6 bases). CDR1 and CDR2 (germline): MRHNA, SNTAGT. CDR3 length: 10 residues. Here the CDR3 DNA reads TGTGCCAGCATCCGGGACACGAGCCACTTC. Encoded protein: CASIRDTSHF.

The chain recombines TRBV29-1 with TRBJ2-7; 9 bases line up with TRBD2. V was clipped by 4 bases and J by 0 bases; unmatched bases: 7. CDR3 length: 15 residues. The germline V gene has CDR1 SQVTM and CDR2 ANQGSEA. In DNA form, the CDR3 reads TGCAGCGTTGCTGGTCTAGCGGGACCCTCCTACGAGCAGTACTTC. Its protein is CSVAGLAGPSYEQYF.

This chain links TRBV5-4 with TRBJ2-7; D remains ambiguous. CDR3 length equals 15 residues. The germline CDR1 and CDR2 sequences are SGHNT and YYREEE (reference sequence). V was cut by 4 bases and J by 2 bases, with 16 bases left in between. The CDR3 region has the DNA TGTGCCAGCAGCCAAAACTGGGAACCTACCTACGAGCAGTACTTC. It is translated as CASSQNWEPTYEQYF.

This chain joins TRBV6-5 and TRBJ1-5; D unresolved. Germline V gene sequence: CDR1 MNHEY, CDR2 SVGAGI. The CDR3 runs to 15 residues. The germline V and J ends were trimmed by 0 bases and 7 bases, with 13 bases remaining between them. The CDR3 sequence: CASSYSSGPGQPQHF. DNA for the CDR3: TGTGCCAGCAGTTACTCGAGCGGCCCGGGGCAGCCCCAGCATTTT.

Many counts were recorded for this clone. The V gene is TRBV2, the J gene TRBJ1-5, with TRBD1 matching 7 bases. Germline V CDR1 and CDR2: SNHLY, FYNNEI. CDR3 length equals 13 residues. Losses at the gene ends were 10 bases for V and 6 bases for J; bases not matched to a gene: 9. CDR3 DNA sequence: TGTGCCACCGCTTCAGGGGACAGTCAGCCCCAGCATTTT. Translated: CATASGDSQPQHF. The complete variable domain, with remaining parts taken from reference TRBV2 and TRBJ1-5, reads EPEVTQTPSHQVTQMGQEVILRCVPISNHLYFYWYRQILGQKVEFLVSFYNNEISEKSEIFDDQFSVERPDGSNFTLKIRSTKLEDSAMYFCATASGDSQPQHFGDGTRLSIL.

This chain connects TRBV25-1 to TRBJ1-4, with 7 bases lining up with TRBD1. The CDR3 runs to 12 residues. Germline V gene lookup returns CDR1 MGHDK and CDR2 SYGVNS. Trimming at V came to 9 bases and at J to 7 bases, leaving 5 bases not matched to a gene. The CDR3 sequence is CASTGDGEKLFF. In DNA, the CDR3 is TGTGCCAGTACAGGGGACGGTGAAAAACTGTTTTTT.

This clone has only a few counts. The chain uses TRBV28 and TRBJ1-3; D unclear. There are 14 residues in the CDR3. The V end was cut by 1 base, the J end by 2 bases, with 6 bases between. Germline CDR1 and CDR2: MDHEN and SYDVKM. The DNA of the CDR3 is TGTGCCAGCAGTTTATTGTCAGCTGGAAACACCATATATTTT. Its protein is CASSLLSAGNTIYF.

This clone was counted at least ten times. The CDR3 sequence is CASSTTDSYQPNSGANVLTF. The CDR3 DNA follows: TGTGCCAGCAGCACGACCGACAGTTACCAACCTAACTCTGGGGCCAACGTCCTGACTTTC. The V and J genes are TRBV21-1 and TRBJ2-6; the table gives TRBD1 as D, unverified against the DNA. TRBV21-1 is termed a pseudogene. The CDR3 consists of 20 residues.

In its sample, this clone was seen once. The chain joins TRBV5-1 to TRBJ1-3; D gene unclear. The CDR3 sequence is 13 residues long. Deletions cut 4 bases from V and 4 bases from J, with 9 bases between. CDR1 is SGHRS, CDR2 YFSETQ, per germline. CDR3 amino acids: CASSETSGNTIYF. CDR3 in DNA: TGCGCCAGCAGCGAGACTTCAGGAAACACCATATATTTT.

This clone was detected a few times. This chain links TRBV7-8 with TRBJ2-5; D gene unclear. V gave up 3 bases and J gave up 5 bases, with 10 bases separating them. This CDR3 comprises 13 residues. Looked up from germline, CDR1 is SGHVS and CDR2 is FQNEAQ. CDR3 nucleotide sequence: TGTGCCAGCAGCTTTGGCAGGCGGGAGACCCAGTACTTC. Translating it yields CASSFGRRETQYF. Together with reference TRBV7-8 and TRBJ2-5, the CDR3 gives the full variable domain: GAGVSQSPRYKVAKRGQDVALRCDPISGHVSLFWYQQALGQGPEFLTYFQNEAQLDKSGLPSDRFFAERPEGSVSTLKIQRTQQEDSAVYLCASSFGRRETQYFGPGTRLLVL.

The gene calls are TRBV25-1 and TRBJ2-1; 7 nucleotides line up with TRBD2. The CDR3 is 14 amino acids. The germline V gene has CDR1 MGHDK and CDR2 SYGVNS. V lost 4 bases to trimming and J lost 6 bases; unmatched junction nucleotides: 6. Here the CDR3 DNA reads TGTGCCAGCAGTGGGTCGAGGGAGGGCAATGAGCAGTTCTTC. Residues: CASSGSREGNEQFF.

J is TRBJ2-7 and V is TRBV5-5; D may be TRBD1 (7 bases). The CDR3 spans 14 residues. The V end lost 2 bases, the J end lost 1 base, and 10 bases lay between the germline ends. Germline values: CDR1 SGHKS, CDR2 YYEKEE (reference sequence). CDR3 residues: CASSLAGGSYEQYF. The CDR3 DNA is TGTGCCAGCAGCTTAGCAGGGGGGTCCTACGAGCAGTACTTC.

The count of this clone is one. The gene calls are TRBV11-2 and TRBJ2-7; unclear D gene. The V end lost 0 bases, the J end lost 2 bases, and 11 bases lay between the germline ends. From germline, CDR1 is SGHAT and CDR2 FQNNGV. The CDR3 has 15 residues. CDR3 DNA: TGTGCCAGCAGCTTAGAGTTACTCGCTACCTACGAGCAGTACTTC. Protein product: CASSLELLATYEQYF.

This CDR3 reads CASSFLQTNYGYTF. Here the CDR3 DNA reads TGTGCCAGCAGCTTTTTACAGACTAACTATGGCTACACCTTC. The chain links TRBV5-6 to TRBJ1-2; D ambiguous. The CDR3 consists of 14 residues. The V gene lost 2 bases and the J gene lost 0 bases, with 8 bases spanning the gap. The germline V gene encodes CDR1 SGHDT and CDR2 YYEEEE.

The chain links TRBV6-1 to TRBJ2-7, with 7 bases matching TRBD2. This CDR3 has 15 amino acids. With V trimmed by 6 bases and J by 6 bases, 14 bases remained unmatched. CDR1 is MNHNS and CDR2 is SASEGT in the germline V gene. CDR3 nucleotides: TGTGCCAGCAGCCGGGGGGAGTCGGGTGTGAGCGAGCAGTACTTC. Its translation: CASSRGESGVSEQYF.

The chain links TRBV19 to TRBJ2-5; D is unclear. V was shortened by 3 bases and J by 4 bases, with 15 bases between the two germline ends. CDR1 and CDR2 from the germline V gene are LNHDA and SQIVND (reference sequence). This CDR3 comprises 15 residues. CDR3 DNA sequence: TGTGCCAGTAGTATCCTCCTAAACGTGCGAGAGACCCAGTACTTC. Amino acid sequence: CASSILLNVRETQYF. Supplemented by reference TRBV19 and TRBJ2-5, the full variable domain reads DGGITQSPKYLFRKEGQNVTLSCEQNLNHDAMYWYRQDPGQGLRLIYYSQIVNDFQKGDIAEGYSVSREKKESFPLTVTSAQKNPTAFYLCASSILLNVRETQYFGPGTRLLVL.

The chain has TRBV6-5 and TRBJ2-7, with D perhaps given as TRBD1 or TRBD2 (5 bases each). Germline CDR1 and CDR2: MNHEY and SVGAGI. This CDR3 has 14 residues. V gave up 1 base and J gave up 0 bases, with 7 bases separating them. The CDR3 nucleotides read TGTGCCAGCAGTTACTTGGGGGACTCCTACGAGCAGTACTTC. Translated, it gives CASSYLGDSYEQYF.

V and J are TRBV10-3 and TRBJ2-3; D is tentatively TRBD1 or TRBD2 (5 bases each). Trimming left V 4 bases short and J 5 bases short, with 16 bases between. The CDR3 contains 15 residues. Per germline, CDR1 ENHRY and CDR2 SYGVKD. Written as DNA, the CDR3 is TGTGCCATCAGTGCGACAGAGGGTGTCGGAGATACGCAGTATTTT. Its protein product is CAISATEGVGDTQYF.

The chain joins TRBV28 to TRBJ2-7; 8 bases match TRBD1. The CDR3 loop spans 16 amino acids. Germline V gives CDR1 MDHEN, CDR2 SYDVKM. V shed 3 bases, J shed 0 bases, and the junction held 7 bases outside the gene matches. The CDR3 loop reads CASSFRGQGHSYEQYF. In nucleotides, the CDR3 is TGTGCCAGCAGTTTCCGCGGACAGGGCCACTCCTACGAGCAGTACTTC. Looking up the rest from reference TRBV28 and TRBJ2-7 gives the full variable domain: DVKVTQSSRYLVKRTGEKVFLECVQDMDHENMFWYRQDPGLGLRLIYFSYDVKMKEKGDIPEGYSVSREKKERFSLILESASTNQTSMYLCASSFRGQGHSYEQYFGPGTRLTVT.

This clone was counted between two and nine times. The chain recombines TRBV2 with TRBJ2-5; TRBD1 is a possible D gene (6 bases). The V end lost 7 bases, the J end lost 5 bases, and 14 bases lay between the germline ends. CDR3 length: 13 residues. Germline-derived CDR1 and CDR2 are SNHLY and FYNNEI. CDR3 sequence (DNA): TGTGCCAGCATATTAGGCACAGGGGAGACCCAGTACTTC. Amino acid sequence: CASILGTGETQYF.

The CDR3 sequence: CASSPYTSSKNIQYF. DNA for the CDR3: TGTGCCAGCAGTCCGTATACGTCCTCTAAAAACATTCAGTACTTC. This chain connects TRBV7-2 to TRBJ2-4; no reliable D call. Trimming left V 6 bases short and J 4 bases short, with 16 bases between. The CDR3 is made up of 15 amino acids. Germline V gene lookup returns CDR1 SGHTA and CDR2 FQGNSA.

J is TRBJ2-1 and V is TRBV27; 10 bases map to TRBD2. V shed 7 bases and J 4 bases; nucleotides not matched to a gene: 13. The CDR3 loop spans 17 amino acids. CDR1 and CDR2 from the germline V gene are MNHEY and SMNVEV (reference sequence). For the CDR3, the DNA is TGTGCCAGCACCCCTAGGGCAAGCGGGAGGGCTTACAATGAGCAGTTCTTC. This translates into CASTPRASGRAYNEQFF.

Points on this clone: This likely reflects a read error, since a far larger clone is one base away. The chain couples TRBV6-1 to TRBJ2-7; no clear D. The germline V gene has CDR1 MNHNS and CDR2 SASEGT. The CDR3 extends over 12 amino acids. Trimming took off 8 bases at V and 0 bases at J, with 8 bases between the two ends. The CDR3 is CASYSSSYEQYF. The CDR3 DNA is TGTGCCAGCTACTCCAGCTCCTACGAGCAGTACTTC.

This sequence joins TRBV18 and TRBJ1-2; TRBD1 matches 8 bases. CDR1 KGHSH and CDR2 LQKENI come from the germline V gene. Trimming took 3 bases from V and 1 from J; bases not matched to a gene: 7. The CDR3 length is 16 residues. The chain's CDR3 is CASSPGTGHLNYGYTF. The CDR3 DNA sequence: TGTGCCAGCTCACCGGGGACAGGCCACCTTAACTATGGCTACACCTTC.

The sample holds a few counts of this clone. V gene TRBV4-1 combines with J gene TRBJ1-4; TRBD1 is a possible D gene (5 bases). This CDR3 region has 16 residues. Trimming left V 1 base short and J 7 bases short, with 16 bases between. Germline V gives CDR1 MGHRA, CDR2 YSYEKL. CDR3 nucleotide sequence: TGCGCCAGCAGCCAAGGTGTTGGGGCGGTAGGTGAAAAACTGTTTTTT. Translation: CASSQGVGAVGEKLFF.

The J gene is TRBJ2-7, the V gene TRBV7-9; the match to TRBD2 covers 12 bases. CDR1 is SEHNR and CDR2 is FQNEAQ in the germline V gene (reference sequence). With V trimmed by 4 bases and J by 4 bases, 8 bases remained unmatched. The CDR3 is 16 amino acids. CDR3: CASSSRTGLAGYEQYF. The DNA for the CDR3 is TGTGCCAGCAGCTCCAGAACCGGACTAGCGGGGTACGAGCAGTACTTC.